This entry features one TCR beta chain sequence. Its antigen is unidentified. Coverage ceases 3 residues before the CDR3 finishes, and the germline J gene fills in the end. Thawed PBMCs were FACS-sorted into unstimulated CD4+CD25+CD127- regulatory T cells, CD4+CD25- non-regulatory cells, CD4 and CD8 cells. V gave up 5 bases and J gave up 2 bases, with 12 bases separating them. From germline, CDR1 is SGHTA and CDR2 FQGNSA. CDR3 size: 14 residues. These data belong to a study of Tregs in tolerant kidney transplant recipients. Sequenced by immunoSEQ multiplex PCR; TCRdb stores in-frame clones only, minus some. The listing records 50,000 or so clones. Whole-study findings and limits: Expanding Tregs on activated donor B cells appeared to best identify donor-specific TCRbeta clones.

The chain combines TRBV7-2 with TRBJ1-1; D perhaps matches TRBD1 (5 bases). Sample: CD4+ T cells from blood, taken before the transplant. The origin of this receptor is a human donor who received a combined kidney and bone marrow transplant. CDR3 DNA (partial): TGTGCCAGCAGCCCCAGACAGATTAACACTGAA. Translation: CASSPRQINTE. The full CDR3 reads CASSPRQINTEAFF.